The T cell receptor (beta chain) described here comes from a study of CD8+CD57+ T cells in acquired aplastic anemia. At the level of the study: DNA from sorted CD4+ and CD8+ cells averaged roughly 3.2 ug. For CD4+ cells, healthy donors had an average of roughly 9.8 million reads.

Remarks on this clonotype: Its antigen is undetermined.

Study-level results: The number of CD8+ CDR3 sequences shared by patients and controls was twenty-nine.

For CDR3 and TCR beta VDJ profiling, genomic DNA was the template used. Each CDR3 protein gets one entry after TCRdb re-called the reads with MiXCR. The sample has roughly 190,000 distinct CDR3 sequences, around 50% seen once. The length of the CDR3 is 17 residues. V lost 1 base, J lost 5 bases, and 11 bases stayed unmatched. From germline, CDR1 is SGHTA and CDR2 FQGNSA. The sequence derives from a human donor in good health, serving as a control. Sequencing was performed on sorted CD4+, CD8+, or CD8+CD57+ T cells (not recorded which) from PBMCs. V and J are TRBV7-2 and TRBJ2-5; 9 nucleotides align to TRBD1. CDR3 in amino acids: CASSLDPSRDRVETQYF. Written as DNA, the CDR3 is TGTGCCAGCAGCTTAGACCCATCCCGGGACAGGGTTGAGACCCAGTACTTC.